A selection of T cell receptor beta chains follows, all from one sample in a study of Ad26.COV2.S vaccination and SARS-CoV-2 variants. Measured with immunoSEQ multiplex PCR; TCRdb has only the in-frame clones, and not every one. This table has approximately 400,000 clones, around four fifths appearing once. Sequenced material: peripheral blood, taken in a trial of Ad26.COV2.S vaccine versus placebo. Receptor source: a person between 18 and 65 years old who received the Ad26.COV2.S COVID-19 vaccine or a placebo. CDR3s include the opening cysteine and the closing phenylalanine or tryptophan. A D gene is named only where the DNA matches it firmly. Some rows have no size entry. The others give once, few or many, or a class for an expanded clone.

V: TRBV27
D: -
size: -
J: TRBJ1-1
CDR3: CASSYDPGFTNTEAFF
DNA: TGTGCCAGCAGTTATGATCCGGGTTTTACGAACACTGAAGCTTTCTTT

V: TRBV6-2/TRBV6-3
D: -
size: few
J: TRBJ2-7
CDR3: CASSRRGPQYF
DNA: TGTGCCAGCAGTAGGCGGGGGCCGCAGTACTTC

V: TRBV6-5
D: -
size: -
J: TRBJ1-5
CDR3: CASRVRGLGEPQHF
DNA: TGTGCCAGCAGAGTCAGGGGTCTGGGTGAGCCCCAGCATTTT

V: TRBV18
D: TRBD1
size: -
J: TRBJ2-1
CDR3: CASSPQTGKLDEQFF
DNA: TGTGCCAGCTCACCACAGACAGGGAAGTTGGATGAGCAGTTCTTC

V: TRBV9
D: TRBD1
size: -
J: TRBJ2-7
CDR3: CASSVGTGGRDRGYEQYF
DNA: TGTGCCAGCAGCGTAGGAACAGGGGGTAGGGATAGAGGGTACGAGCAGTACTTC

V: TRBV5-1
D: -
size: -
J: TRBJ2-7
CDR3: CASSFPSAGEQYF
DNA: TGCGCCAGCAGCTTTCCTAGCGCTGGAGAGCAGTACTTC

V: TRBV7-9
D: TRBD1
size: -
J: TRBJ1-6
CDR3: CASKQGADSPLHF
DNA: TGTGCCAGCAAGCAGGGGGCCGATTCACCCCTCCACTTT

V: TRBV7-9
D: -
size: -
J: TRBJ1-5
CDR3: CASSPRADQPQHF
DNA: TGTGCCAGCAGCCCCCGGGCCGATCAGCCCCAGCATTTT

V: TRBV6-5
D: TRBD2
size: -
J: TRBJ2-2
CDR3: CASEKAGDTGELFF
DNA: TGTGCCAGCGAAAAGGCGGGGGACACCGGGGAGCTGTTTTTT

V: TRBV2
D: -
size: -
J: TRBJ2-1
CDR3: CASSEKPHEQFF
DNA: TGTGCCAGCAGTGAAAAGCCCCATGAGCAGTTCTTC

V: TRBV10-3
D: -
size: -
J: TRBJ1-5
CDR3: CAISVDPNQPQHF
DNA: TGTGCCATCAGTGTGGACCCCAATCAGCCCCAGCATTTT

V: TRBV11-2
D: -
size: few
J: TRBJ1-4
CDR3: CASSFGSGNEKLFF
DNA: TGTGCCAGCAGCTTCGGCTCTGGTAATGAAAAACTGTTTTTT

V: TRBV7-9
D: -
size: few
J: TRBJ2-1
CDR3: CASRPGLRNEQFF
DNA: TGTGCCAGCAGGCCGGGGCTCCGGAATGAGCAGTTCTTC

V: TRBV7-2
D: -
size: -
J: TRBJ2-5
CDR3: CASTPTRSQETQYF
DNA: TGTGCCAGCACCCCCACTAGGTCCCAAGAGACCCAGTACTTC

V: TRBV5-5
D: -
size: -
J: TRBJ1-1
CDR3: CASSRRVLNTEAFF
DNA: TGTGCCAGCAGCCGAAGGGTCCTGAACACTGAAGCTTTCTTT

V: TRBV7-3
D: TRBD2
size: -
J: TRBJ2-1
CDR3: CASSSPPSGVDEQFF
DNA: TGTGCCAGCAGCTCCCCTCCTAGCGGGGTAGATGAGCAGTTCTTC

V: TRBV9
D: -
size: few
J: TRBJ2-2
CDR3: CASSARLGAGELFF
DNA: TGTGCCAGCAGCGCCAGGTTGGGGGCCGGGGAGCTGTTTTTT

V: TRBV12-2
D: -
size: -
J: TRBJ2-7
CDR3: CASYSPPAGETYEQYF
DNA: TGTGCAAGTTATTCCCCCCCCGCAGGAGAAACCTACGAGCAGTACTTC

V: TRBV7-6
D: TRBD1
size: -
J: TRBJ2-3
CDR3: CASSGDRGRGTDTQYF
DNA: TGTGCCAGCAGCGGGGACAGGGGAAGGGGAACAGATACGCAGTATTTT

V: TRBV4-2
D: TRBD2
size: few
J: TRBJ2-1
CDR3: CASSSRLAGVGNEQFF
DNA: TGTGCCAGCAGCTCGCGACTAGCGGGGGTAGGGAATGAGCAGTTCTTC

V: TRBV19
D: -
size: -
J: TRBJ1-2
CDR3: CASSIMDPRGYTF
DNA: TGTGCCAGTAGTATCATGGACCCCCGTGGCTACACCTTC

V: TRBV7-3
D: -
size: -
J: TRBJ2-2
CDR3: CASSLLSGTNTGELFF
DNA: TGTGCCAGCAGCTTATTGAGCGGAACGAACACCGGGGAGCTGTTTTTT

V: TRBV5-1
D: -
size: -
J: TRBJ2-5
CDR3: CASSLRQLQETQYF
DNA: TGCGCCAGCAGCTTGAGGCAGCTCCAAGAGACCCAGTACTTC

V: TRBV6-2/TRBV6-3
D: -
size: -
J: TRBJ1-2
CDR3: CASSLGPGSTYGYTF
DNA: TGTGCCAGCAGTTTGGGACCAGGCTCGACCTATGGCTACACCTTC

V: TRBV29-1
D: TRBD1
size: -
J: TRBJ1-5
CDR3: CSVGDRVGQPQHF
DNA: TGCAGCGTTGGCGACAGGGTCGGGCAGCCCCAGCATTTT

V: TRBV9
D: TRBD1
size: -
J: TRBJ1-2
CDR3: CASSGWTGERSYGYTF
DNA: TGTGCCAGCAGCGGCTGGACAGGGGAACGTAGCTATGGCTACACCTTC

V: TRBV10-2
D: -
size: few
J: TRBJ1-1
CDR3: CASSRLGTTEAFF
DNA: TGCGCCAGCAGTCGTCTAGGGACCACTGAAGCTTTCTTT

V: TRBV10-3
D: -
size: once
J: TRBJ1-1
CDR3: CAIRGLPATEAFF
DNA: TGTGCCATCAGGGGACTTCCGGCCACTGAAGCTTTCTTT

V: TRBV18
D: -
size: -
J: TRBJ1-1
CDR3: CASSPRVGNTEAFF
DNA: TGTGCCAGCTCACCACGAGTGGGGAACACTGAAGCTTTCTTT

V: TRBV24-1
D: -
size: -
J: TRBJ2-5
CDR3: CAPGLGSLIGTQYF
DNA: TGTGCCCCGGGATTAGGCTCTCTAATTGGGACCCAGTACTTC

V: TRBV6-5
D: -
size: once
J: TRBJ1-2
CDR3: CASATQGIGGYTF
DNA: TGTGCCAGCGCTACCCAGGGTATCGGGGGCTACACCTTC